This T cell receptor (beta chain) derives from a study of TIL therapy for anti-PD-1-resistant metastatic lung cancer. Regarding time point: pre-treatment sample, taken before nivolumab and TIL therapy. Most excised metastases sampled were pleural nodules or supraclavicular lymph nodes. The libraries were made with immunoSEQ v3. Profiled with immunoSEQ multiplex PCR; TCRdb holds only in-frame clones, not every one. Of more than 20,000 clones detected, roughly three fifths appear once; the ten largest clones hold more than 15%. V lost 2 bases and J lost 2, with 6 bases in between. This CDR3 is 13 amino acids long. Germline CDR1 MNHEY, CDR2 SVGAGI.

J is TRBJ1-2 and V is TRBV6-5, with D unresolved. This clonotype was sampled from a woman aged 30-85 years with non-small cell lung cancer. Sequencing used tumor tissue, obtained at baseline. CDR3 region: CASSYGLNYGYTF. The CDR3 DNA is TGTGCCAGCAGTTACGGGTTGAACTATGGCTACACCTTC.